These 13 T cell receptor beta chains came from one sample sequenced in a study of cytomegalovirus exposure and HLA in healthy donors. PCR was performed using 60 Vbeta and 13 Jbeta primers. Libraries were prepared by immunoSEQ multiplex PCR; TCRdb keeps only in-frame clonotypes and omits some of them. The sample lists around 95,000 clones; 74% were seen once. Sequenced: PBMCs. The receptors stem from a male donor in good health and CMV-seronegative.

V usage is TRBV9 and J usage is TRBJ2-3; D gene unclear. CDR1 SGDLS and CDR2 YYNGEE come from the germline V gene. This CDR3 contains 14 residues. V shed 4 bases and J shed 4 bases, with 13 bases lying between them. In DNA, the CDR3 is TGTGCCAGCAGCTTAGAGAGAGGCGCAGATACGCAGTATTTT. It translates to CASSLERGADTQYF.

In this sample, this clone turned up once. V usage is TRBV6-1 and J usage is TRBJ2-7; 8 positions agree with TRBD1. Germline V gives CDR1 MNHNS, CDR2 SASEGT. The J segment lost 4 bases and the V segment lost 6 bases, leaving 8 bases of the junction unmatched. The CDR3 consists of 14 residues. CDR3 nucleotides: TGTGCCAGCAGGGAGGACAGGGCGCGTTACGAGCAGTACTTC. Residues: CASREDRARYEQYF.

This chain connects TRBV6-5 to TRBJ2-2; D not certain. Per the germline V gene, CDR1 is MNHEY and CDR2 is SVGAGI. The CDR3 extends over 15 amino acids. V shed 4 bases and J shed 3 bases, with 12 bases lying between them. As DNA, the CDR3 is TGTGCCAGCAGTTCCTACCCCGGGTACACCGGGGAGCTGTTTTTT. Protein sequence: CASSSYPGYTGELFF.

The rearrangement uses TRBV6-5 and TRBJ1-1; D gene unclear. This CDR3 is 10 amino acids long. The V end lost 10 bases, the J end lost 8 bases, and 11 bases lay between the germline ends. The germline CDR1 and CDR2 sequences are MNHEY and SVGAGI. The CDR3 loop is CATVAGEAFF. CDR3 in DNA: TGTGCCACGGTGGCGGGAGAAGCTTTCTTT.

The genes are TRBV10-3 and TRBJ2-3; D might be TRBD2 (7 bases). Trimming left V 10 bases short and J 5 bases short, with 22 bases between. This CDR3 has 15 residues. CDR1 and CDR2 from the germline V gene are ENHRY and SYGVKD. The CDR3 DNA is TGTGCCACCCGGATAGGGGGGAGGGCCATAGATACGCAGTATTTT. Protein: CATRIGGRAIDTQYF.

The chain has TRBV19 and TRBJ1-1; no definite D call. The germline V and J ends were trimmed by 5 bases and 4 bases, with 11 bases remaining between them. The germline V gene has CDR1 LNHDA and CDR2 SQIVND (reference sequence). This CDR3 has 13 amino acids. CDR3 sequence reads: CASSGKRGTEAFF. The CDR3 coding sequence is TGTGCCAGTAGTGGCAAGCGGGGCACTGAAGCTTTCTTT.

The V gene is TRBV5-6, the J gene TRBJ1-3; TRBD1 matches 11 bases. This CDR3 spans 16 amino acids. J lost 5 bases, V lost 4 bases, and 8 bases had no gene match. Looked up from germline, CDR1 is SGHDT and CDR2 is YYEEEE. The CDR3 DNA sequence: TGTGCCAGCAGCAGAAGGACAGGGGGCTTGCGAAACACCATATATTTT. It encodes CASSRRTGGLRNTIYF.

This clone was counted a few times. For the CDR3, the DNA is TGTGCCAGCAGTTTATCGACGGACAGGGAGGGGGGCTACACCTTC. This encodes CASSLSTDREGGYTF. This chain connects TRBV27 to TRBJ1-2; 8 bases map to TRBD1. The ends lost 0 bases at V and 8 bases at J; junction bases unmatched: 8. The CDR3 totals 15 residues. Germline CDR1 is MNHEY and CDR2 is SMNVEV (reference sequence).

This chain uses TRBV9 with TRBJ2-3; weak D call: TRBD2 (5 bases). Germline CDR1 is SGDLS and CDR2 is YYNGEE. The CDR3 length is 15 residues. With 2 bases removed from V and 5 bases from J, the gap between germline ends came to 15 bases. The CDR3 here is CASSVHSLEGDTQYF. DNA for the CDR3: TGTGCCAGCAGCGTCCACTCCTTAGAGGGAGATACGCAGTATTTT.

CDR3 in DNA: TGTGCCAGCAGCCAAAGGCCCGCCGGGACTAGCGGGAGGATAAGTGAGTGGTATTTT. Its protein product is CASSQRPAGTSGRISEWYF. V usage is TRBV4-2 and J usage is TRBJ2-3; 15 bases are a match to TRBD2. Germline lookup yields CDR1 LGHNA and CDR2 YNFKEQ. V trimming: 2 bases; J trimming: 14 bases; junction bases outside the gene matches: 20. This CDR3 has 19 amino acids.

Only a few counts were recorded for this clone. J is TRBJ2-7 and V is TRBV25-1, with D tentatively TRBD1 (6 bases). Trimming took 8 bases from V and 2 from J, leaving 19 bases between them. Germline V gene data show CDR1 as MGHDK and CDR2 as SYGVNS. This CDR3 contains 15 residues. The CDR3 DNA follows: TGTGCCAGCTCCCCTTGGGACATCGCCGCCTACGAGCAGTACTTC. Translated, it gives CASSPWDIAAYEQYF.

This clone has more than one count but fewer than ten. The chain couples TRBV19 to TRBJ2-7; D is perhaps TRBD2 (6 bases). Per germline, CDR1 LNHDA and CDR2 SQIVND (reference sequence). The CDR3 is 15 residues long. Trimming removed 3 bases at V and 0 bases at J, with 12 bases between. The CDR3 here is CASSIAAGPSYEQYF. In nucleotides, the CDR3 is TGTGCCAGTAGTATTGCGGCGGGACCCTCCTACGAGCAGTACTTC.

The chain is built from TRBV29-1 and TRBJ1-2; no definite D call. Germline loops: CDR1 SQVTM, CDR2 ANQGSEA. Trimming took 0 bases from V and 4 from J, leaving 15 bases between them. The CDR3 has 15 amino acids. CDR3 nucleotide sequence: TGCAGCGTTGAAGACAAAGCCGGGGTTTTCTATGGCTACACCTTC. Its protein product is CSVEDKAGVFYGYTF.